Presented here are 16 T cell receptor beta chains from one specimen sequenced in a study of shared clonotypes between healthy human individuals (dated by TCRdb to between 2020 and 2021). Library creation used the immunoSEQ multiplex PCR assay. The table comes from immuneACCESS by way of TCRdb, which keeps in-frame sequences with V and J called. Part of the clones is missing from these tables; in studies checked, under half for an unresolved V gene and the rest for unknown reasons. Here the sample has about 2.3 million clones; roughly 90% occur a single time. The ten most abundant clones make up around 0.35% of the sample. The source material was naive CD4+ T cells from PBMCs. The cell subset or site label, read with the paper, signifies: CD45RA+ positively selected. Every receptor here comes from a man aged 18 to 29 in good health. Some clones in this sample may be carry-over from other donors' samples.

V usage is TRBV21-1 and J usage is TRBJ2-3; TRBD2, the table's D call, was not compared with the DNA. TRBV21-1 corresponds to a pseudogene. The CDR3 consists of 18 residues. The DNA of the CDR3 is TGTGCCAGCAGCAAAGCTATCAGACTACACAAACCCACAGATACGCAGTATTTT. Its protein product is CASSKAIRLHKPTDTQYF.

CDR3 nucleotide sequence: TGTGCCAGCAGGGGGCCGGGACAGGGGGCAGGAGATACGCAGTATTTT. Its protein product is CASRGPGQGAGDTQYF. The chain employs TRBV5-4 and TRBJ2-3, with 12 nucleotides matching TRBD1. This CDR3 contains 16 residues. J gave up 5 bases and V 5 bases, and 9 bases lay outside the gene matches. Germline loops: CDR1 SGHNT, CDR2 YYREEE (reference sequence).

This chain connects TRBV10-3 to TRBJ2-7, with D tentatively TRBD2 (5 bases). Trimming shortened V by 7 bases and J by 1 base, and 11 bases separated the two germline ends. The CDR3 loop spans 13 amino acids. Per the germline V gene, CDR1 is ENHRY and CDR2 is SYGVKD. CDR3 sequence reads: CAITGVDSYEQYF. CDR3 sequence (DNA): TGTGCCATCACCGGGGTAGATTCCTACGAGCAGTACTTC.

The V and J genes are TRBV9 and TRBJ1-2; D remains unclear. The V end was cut by 4 bases, the J end by 7 bases, with 20 bases between. The CDR3 sequence is 15 residues long. The germline V gene has CDR1 SGDLS and CDR2 YYNGEE. The CDR3 spells CASSTHSEGSGGYTF. The CDR3 DNA follows: TGTGCCAGCAGCACCCACTCAGAAGGGTCGGGTGGCTACACCTTC.

The CDR3 region has the DNA TGCGCCAGCAGCTTGGTCGGGGAGGGGCGCCAAGAGACCCAGTACTTC. This encodes CASSLVGEGRQETQYF. The chain employs TRBV5-1 and TRBJ2-5; 7 nucleotides agree with TRBD2. With V trimmed by 0 bases and J by 1 base, 6 bases remained unmatched. The CDR3 extends over 16 amino acids. Germline CDR1 SGHRS, CDR2 YFSETQ.

The V and J genes are TRBV6-5 and TRBJ2-5, with D perhaps being TRBD1 or TRBD2 (6 bases each). V lost 6 bases and J lost 4, with 12 bases in between. Germline V gene sequence: CDR1 MNHEY, CDR2 SVGAGI. The CDR3 contains 13 residues. The chain's CDR3 is CASRGGRGETQYF. The CDR3 coding sequence is TGTGCCAGCAGGGGAGGCAGGGGAGAGACCCAGTACTTC.

V usage is TRBV5-1 and J usage is TRBJ2-3; D remains unclear. The CDR3 runs to 15 residues. V lost 6 bases and J 1 base, leaving 15 bases between the germline ends. Germline-derived CDR1 and CDR2 are SGHRS and YFSETQ. This chain's CDR3 is CASTRDLLRTDTQYF. CDR3 bases: TGCGCCAGCACCCGAGACTTGCTTCGCACAGATACGCAGTATTTT.

The chain links TRBV28 to TRBJ2-5, with 9 nucleotides matching TRBD1. Germline CDR1 and CDR2: MDHEN and SYDVKM. The CDR3 runs to 15 residues. Germline trimming cut 6 bases from V and 6 bases from J; bases unmatched to any gene: 11. The DNA of the CDR3 is TGTGCCAGCAGAACTGCCGGGACAGGGCTGCAGACCCAGTACTTC. Its protein product is CASRTAGTGLQTQYF.

This rearrangement joins TRBV28 to TRBJ2-7; D possibly corresponds to TRBD1 (5 bases). Trimming cost V 3 bases and J 3 bases, with 15 bases left between them. This CDR3 region has 15 residues. The germline gives CDR1 MDHEN, CDR2 SYDVKM. The CDR3 DNA is TGTGCCAGCAGTTTCAGACAGCCTCTAAACTACGAGCAGTACTTC. Translated, it gives CASSFRQPLNYEQYF.

The rearrangement joins TRBV5-1 to TRBJ1-3; D not resolved. The CDR3 is 15 amino acids. From germline, CDR1 is SGHRS and CDR2 YFSETQ. With 0 bases removed from V and 2 bases from J, the gap between germline ends came to 9 bases. This CDR3 is CASSLAQSAGNTIYF. For the CDR3, the DNA is TGCGCCAGCAGCTTGGCTCAAAGTGCTGGAAACACCATATATTTT.

The chain carries TRBV6-1 and TRBJ2-1; D perhaps matches TRBD1 (7 bases). CDR3 size: 18 residues. V was clipped by 0 bases and J by 1 base, with 16 bases between them. Germline lookup yields CDR1 MNHNS and CDR2 SASEGT. The CDR3 is CASSEARQGGQSYNEQFF. The CDR3 DNA follows: TGTGCCAGCAGTGAAGCGCGGCAGGGGGGACAGTCCTACAATGAGCAGTTCTTC.

The chain combines TRBV7-2 with TRBJ2-7; 9 nucleotides line up with TRBD2. This CDR3 region has 16 residues. V gave up 0 bases and J gave up 2 bases; unmatched junction bases: 5. Germline V lookup: CDR1 SGHTA, CDR2 FQGNSA. The CDR3 reads CASSLARPSGTYEQYF. The CDR3 region has the DNA TGTGCCAGCAGCTTAGCTAGGCCTAGCGGGACCTACGAGCAGTACTTC.

In DNA, the CDR3 is TGTGCCATCAGCGGAACGGGGGGCTACGATGGCTACACCTTC. Translating gives CAISGTGGYDGYTF. The chain uses TRBV10-3 and TRBJ1-2, with D maybe TRBD1 (6 bases). V was clipped by 6 bases and J by 6 bases, with 17 bases between them. The CDR3 contains 14 residues. Germline lookup yields CDR1 ENHRY and CDR2 SYGVKD.

The V call is TRBV25-1, the J call TRBJ1-4; a possible D gene is TRBD1 (5 bases). There are 14 residues in the CDR3. Trimming removed 4 bases from V and 4 bases from J, with 10 bases in between. The germline gives CDR1 MGHDK, CDR2 SYGVNS. In DNA, the CDR3 is TGTGCCAGCAGTGGTAGGACAAATAATGAAAAACTGTTTTTT. It specifies CASSGRTNNEKLFF.

V and J are TRBV18 and TRBJ1-2, with no clear D. CDR1 and CDR2 (germline): KGHSH, LQKENI. The CDR3 extends over 15 amino acids. Trimming cost V 3 bases and J 7 bases, with 18 bases left between them. The CDR3 spells CASSPADSVSRGYTF. The DNA for the CDR3 is TGTGCCAGCTCACCGGCAGACTCTGTTTCGCGTGGCTACACCTTC.

The chain links TRBV28 to TRBJ2-6, with D perhaps given as TRBD1 or TRBD2 (5 bases each). V lost 9 bases and J lost 1, with 16 bases in between. CDR1 is MDHEN, CDR2 SYDVKM, per germline. The CDR3 loop spans 16 amino acids. CDR3 in amino acids: CASNARGGSGANVLTF. CDR3 coding DNA: TGTGCCAGTAATGCTCGGGGCGGATCTGGGGCCAACGTCCTGACTTTC.